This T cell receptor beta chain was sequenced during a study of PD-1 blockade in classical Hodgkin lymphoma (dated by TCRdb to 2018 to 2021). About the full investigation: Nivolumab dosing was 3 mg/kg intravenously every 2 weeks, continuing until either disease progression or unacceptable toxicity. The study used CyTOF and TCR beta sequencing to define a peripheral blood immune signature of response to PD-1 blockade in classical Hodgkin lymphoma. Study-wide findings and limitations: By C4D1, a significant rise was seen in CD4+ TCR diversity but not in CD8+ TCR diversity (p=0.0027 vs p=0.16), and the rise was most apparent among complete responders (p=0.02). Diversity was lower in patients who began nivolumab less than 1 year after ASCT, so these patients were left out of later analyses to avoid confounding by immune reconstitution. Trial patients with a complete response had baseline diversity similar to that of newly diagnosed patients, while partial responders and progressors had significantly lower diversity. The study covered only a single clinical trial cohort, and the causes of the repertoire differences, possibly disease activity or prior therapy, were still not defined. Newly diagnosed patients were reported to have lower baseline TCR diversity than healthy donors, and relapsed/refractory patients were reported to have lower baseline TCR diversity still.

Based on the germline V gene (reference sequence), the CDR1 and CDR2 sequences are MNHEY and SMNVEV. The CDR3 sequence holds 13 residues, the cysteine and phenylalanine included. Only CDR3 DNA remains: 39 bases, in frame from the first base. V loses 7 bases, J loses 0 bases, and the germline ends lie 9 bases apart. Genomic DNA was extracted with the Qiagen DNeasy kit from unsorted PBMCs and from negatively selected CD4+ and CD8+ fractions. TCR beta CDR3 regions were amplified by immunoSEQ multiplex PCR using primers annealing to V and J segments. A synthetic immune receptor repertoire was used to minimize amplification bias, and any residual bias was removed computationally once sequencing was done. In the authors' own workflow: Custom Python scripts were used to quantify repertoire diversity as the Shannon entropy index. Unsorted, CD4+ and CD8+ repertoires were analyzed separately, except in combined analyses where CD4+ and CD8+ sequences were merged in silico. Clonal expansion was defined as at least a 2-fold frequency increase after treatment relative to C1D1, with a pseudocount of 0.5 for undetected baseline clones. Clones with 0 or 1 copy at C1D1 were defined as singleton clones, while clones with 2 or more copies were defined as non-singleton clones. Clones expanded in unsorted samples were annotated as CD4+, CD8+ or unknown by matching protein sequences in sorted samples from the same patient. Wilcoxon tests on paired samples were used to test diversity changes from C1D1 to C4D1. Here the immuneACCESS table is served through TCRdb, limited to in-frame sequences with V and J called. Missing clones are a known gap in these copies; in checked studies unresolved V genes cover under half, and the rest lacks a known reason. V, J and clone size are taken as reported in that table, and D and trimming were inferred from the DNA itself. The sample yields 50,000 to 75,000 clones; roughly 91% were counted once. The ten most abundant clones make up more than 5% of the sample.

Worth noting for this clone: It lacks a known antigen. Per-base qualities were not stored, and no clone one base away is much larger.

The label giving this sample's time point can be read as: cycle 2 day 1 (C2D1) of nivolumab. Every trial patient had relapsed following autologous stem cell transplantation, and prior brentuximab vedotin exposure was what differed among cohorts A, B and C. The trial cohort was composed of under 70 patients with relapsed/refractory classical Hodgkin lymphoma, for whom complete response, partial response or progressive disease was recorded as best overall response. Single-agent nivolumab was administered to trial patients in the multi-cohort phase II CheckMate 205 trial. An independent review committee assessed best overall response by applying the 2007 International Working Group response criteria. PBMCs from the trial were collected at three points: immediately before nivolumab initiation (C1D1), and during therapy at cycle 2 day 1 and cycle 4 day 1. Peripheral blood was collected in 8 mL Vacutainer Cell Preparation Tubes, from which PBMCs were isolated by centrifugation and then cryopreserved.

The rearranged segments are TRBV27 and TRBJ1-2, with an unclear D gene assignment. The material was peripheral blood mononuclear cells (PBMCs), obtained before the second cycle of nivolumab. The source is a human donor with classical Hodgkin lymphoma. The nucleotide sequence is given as TGTGCCAGCACCCTAAGGTCTAACTATGGCTACACCTTC. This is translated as CASTLRSNYGYTF.